This TCR beta chain was recorded in a study of T cell responses to AZD1222 COVID-19 vaccine. Study-wide results and limits: Repertoires were obtained solely post-peak T cell response.

This table comes from immunoSEQ multiplex PCR, and its TCRdb copy is limited to in-frame clones, with some not included. The data show 45,000 or so clones, around 90% seen once. V lost 5 bases, J lost 1 base, and 15 bases lay in between. The CDR3 extends over 15 amino acids. Per the germline V gene, CDR1 is SGHAT and CDR2 is FQNNGV. In this sample, this clone turned up once. Its matching antigen is unknown. This receptor was obtained from an adult who received the AZD1222 COVID-19 vaccine. This chain connects TRBV11-2 to TRBJ2-7; maybe TRBD2 (5 bases). Sequenced material: peripheral blood, taken 28 days after the second AZD1222 dose. CDR3 region: CASSVPGRESYEQYF. The CDR3 bases are TGTGCCAGCAGCGTCCCAGGAAGGGAGTCCTACGAGCAGTACTTC.